One and the same sample provided the 17 T cell receptor beta chains below, sequenced in a study of OX40 agonist ivuxolimab in advanced cancers. Profiling relied on immunoSEQ multiplex PCR, and the TCRdb table lists in-frame clones only, not all of them. The table includes about 69,000 clones, approximately 90% detected once. The material sequenced was CD4+ or CD8+ T cells sorted from blood, taken in a trial of the OX40 agonist ivuxolimab. The receptors here all came from an adult with an advanced solid tumor such as melanoma, head and neck, liver or kidney cancer.

As DNA, the CDR3 is TGTGCCAGCAGCTTAGAGCACAATCAGCCCCAGCATTTT. The encoded protein is CASSLEHNQPQHF. J is TRBJ1-5 and V is TRBV7-2; D is ambiguous. The V gene's germline CDR1 is SGHTA and CDR2 FQGNSA. The CDR3 has 13 amino acids. V dropped 1 base and J dropped 3 bases, with 4 bases sitting between them.

V is TRBV9 and J is TRBJ2-7; 8 positions match TRBD1. This CDR3 contains 14 residues. Germline lookup yields CDR1 SGDLS and CDR2 YYNGEE. V lost 3 bases, J lost 0 bases, and 2 bases stayed unmatched. The CDR3 region has the DNA TGTGCCAGCAGCGCGGGACAGGACTCCTACGAGCAGTACTTC. Its protein product is CASSAGQDSYEQYF.

The sample holds one count of this clone. The chain employs TRBV15 and TRBJ1-2; TRBD1 matches 10 bases. CDR3 length: 16 residues. V shed 1 base and J 4 bases; nucleotides not matched to a gene: 6. Germline loops: CDR1 LNHNV, CDR2 YYDKDF (reference sequence). The CDR3 sequence: CATSRAGTGDFYGYTF. In DNA, the CDR3 is TGTGCCACCAGCAGAGCTGGGACAGGGGATTTCTATGGCTACACCTTC. The full variable domain, completed using reference TRBV15 and TRBJ1-2, is DAMVIQNPRYQVTQFGKPVTLSCSQTLNHNVMYWYQQKSSQAPKLLFHYYDKDFNNEADTPDNFQSRRPNTSFCFLDIRSPGLGDTAMYLCATSRAGTGDFYGYTFGSGTRLTVV.

The chain employs TRBV2 and TRBJ2-1; no clear D gene. Germline assignment: CDR1 SNHLY and CDR2 FYNNEI. V was shortened by 5 bases and J by 0 bases, with 8 bases between the two germline ends. This CDR3 comprises 14 residues. The CDR3 is CASSPYSSYNEQFF. The CDR3 DNA sequence: TGTGCCAGCAGTCCTTATTCCTCCTACAATGAGCAGTTCTTC.

The genes are TRBV25-1 and TRBJ1-1, with D perhaps TRBD1 (6 bases). The CDR3 contains 13 residues. The V end lost 6 bases, the J end lost 0 bases, and 8 bases lay between the germline ends. Germline CDR1 is MGHDK and CDR2 is SYGVNS. CDR3 bases: TGTGCCAGCAGGGGACATATGAACACTGAAGCTTTCTTT. The encoded protein is CASRGHMNTEAFF. The whole variable domain, filled in from reference TRBV25-1 and TRBJ1-1, reads EADIYQTPRYLVIGTGKKITLECSQTMGHDKMYWYQQDPGMELHLIHYSYGVNSTEKGDLSSESTVSRIRTEHFPLTLESARPSHTSQYLCASRGHMNTEAFFGQGTRLTVV.

J is TRBJ1-5 and V is TRBV29-1; 9 bases line up with TRBD1. Germline CDR1 and CDR2: SQVTM and ANQGSEA. The CDR3 consists of 13 residues. J lost 6 bases, V lost 6 bases, and 6 bases had no gene match. The CDR3 region has the DNA TGCAGCGTGGGACAGGGACCTGGTCAGCCCCAGCATTTT. Its protein is CSVGQGPGQPQHF. The whole variable domain, filled in from reference TRBV29-1 and TRBJ1-5, reads SAVISQKPSRDICQRGTSLTIQCQVDSQVTMMFWYRQQPGQSLTLIATANQGSEATYESGFVIDKFPISRPNLTFSTLTVSNMSPEDSSIYLCSVGQGPGQPQHFGDGTRLSIL.

The rearrangement links TRBV15 to TRBJ2-2; D not certain. The CDR3 length is 16 residues. Trimming cost V 5 bases and J 4 bases, with 17 bases left between them. Looked up from germline, CDR1 is LNHNV and CDR2 is YYDKDF (reference sequence). The CDR3 coding sequence is TGTGCCACCAGCGGATGGTTTTCCACTGGCACCGGGGAGCTGTTTTTT. Its translation is CATSGWFSTGTGELFF.

This chain uses TRBV19 with TRBJ2-3; 9 positions match TRBD1. This CDR3 has 14 residues. CDR1 LNHDA and CDR2 SQIVND come from the germline V gene (reference sequence). V shed 7 bases and J 0 bases; nucleotides not matched to a gene: 2. Written as DNA, the CDR3 is TGTGCCAGTAAAGGACAGGGGAGCACAGATACGCAGTATTTT. Translation: CASKGQGSTDTQYF.

The chain recombines TRBV4-3 with TRBJ1-2; D gene uncertain. Trimming removed 9 bases from V and 0 bases from J, with 14 bases in between. CDR3 length: 14 residues. Germline V gene lookup returns CDR1 LGHNA and CDR2 YSLEER. Written as DNA, the CDR3 is TGCGCCAGTACAGCCTCAAGAACTAACTATGGCTACACCTTC. This gives the protein CASTASRTNYGYTF.

This sequence joins TRBV28 and TRBJ1-2; a weak D match, TRBD1 (6 bases). The V gene lost 4 bases and the J gene lost 8 bases, with 14 bases spanning the gap. CDR3 length equals 13 residues. The V gene's germline CDR1 is MDHEN and CDR2 SYDVKM. CDR3 coding DNA: TGTGCCAGCAGTTCGGGTTTCGGGGGCGGCTACACCTTC. This encodes CASSSGFGGGYTF.

The chain recombines TRBV18 with TRBJ1-5, with 9 bases aligning to TRBD1. The V and J ends lost 4 bases and 5 bases, in that order; junction bases with no gene match: 6. In germline, CDR1 is KGHSH, CDR2 LQKENI. This CDR3 has 15 residues. CDR3 in DNA: TGTGCCAGCTCACTTAATACAGGGGGCGATCAGCCCCAGCATTTT. Translating it yields CASSLNTGGDQPQHF.

This chain connects TRBV28 to TRBJ2-1; 7 nucleotides align to TRBD1. Losses at the gene ends were 3 bases for V and 7 bases for J; bases not matched to a gene: 12. CDR1 is MDHEN, CDR2 SYDVKM, per germline. The CDR3 consists of 16 residues. In nucleotides, the CDR3 is TGTGCCAGCAGTTTCATCTTGGAGACAGGGTCTAATGAGCAGTTCTTC. Residues: CASSFILETGSNEQFF.

This sequence joins TRBV25-1 and TRBJ2-3; D call uncertain. In germline, CDR1 is MGHDK, CDR2 SYGVNS. Trimming shortened V by 0 bases and J by 0 bases, and 13 bases separated the two germline ends. CDR3 length equals 17 residues. The CDR3 sequence is CASSEYLPGTSTDTQYF. CDR3 bases: TGTGCCAGCAGTGAATACCTCCCAGGAACTAGCACAGATACGCAGTATTTT.

This chain connects TRBV27 to TRBJ1-5; 10 bases line up with TRBD1. The CDR3 sequence is 16 residues long. Germline V lookup: CDR1 MNHEY, CDR2 SMNVEV (reference sequence). Trimming at V came to 3 bases and at J to 1 base, leaving 3 bases not matched to a gene. The CDR3, as DNA: TGTGCCAGCAGTTTGCGGACAGGGGGGAGCAATCAGCCCCAGCATTTT. It translates to CASSLRTGGSNQPQHF.

The genes are TRBV18 and TRBJ2-7; D unresolved. Germline lookup yields CDR1 KGHSH and CDR2 LQKENI. This CDR3 has 17 amino acids. V was trimmed by 2 bases and J by 2 bases, leaving 19 bases between them. CDR3 in DNA: TGTGCCAGCTCACCAAACAGCCCGAGACACTCTGCCTACGAGCAGTACTTC. Its protein product is CASSPNSPRHSAYEQYF.

This chain links TRBV18 with TRBJ1-4; TRBD1 matches at 9 bases. This CDR3 contains 16 residues. The trim removed 5 bases at V and 4 bases at J, leaving 8 bases unmatched. Germline V gene sequence: CDR1 KGHSH, CDR2 LQKENI. The CDR3 DNA is TGTGCCAGCTCAACAAATCCGGGACAGGGTAATGAAAAACTGTTTTTT. Translated: CASSTNPGQGNEKLFF.

The rearrangement joins TRBV28 to TRBJ2-1; D may be TRBD2 (5 bases). Trimming pared 6 bases from V and 9 bases from J, leaving 18 bases between. There are 14 residues in the CDR3. Per germline, CDR1 MDHEN and CDR2 SYDVKM. In DNA form, the CDR3 reads TGTGCCAGCAGCCCTCCCAGGCTAGGGAGTGAGCAGTTCTTC. Its protein is CASSPPRLGSEQFF. Together with reference TRBV28 and TRBJ2-1, the CDR3 gives the full variable domain: DVKVTQSSRYLVKRTGEKVFLECVQDMDHENMFWYRQDPGLGLRLIYFSYDVKMKEKGDIPEGYSVSREKKERFSLILESASTNQTSMYLCASSPPRLGSEQFFGPGTRLTVL.